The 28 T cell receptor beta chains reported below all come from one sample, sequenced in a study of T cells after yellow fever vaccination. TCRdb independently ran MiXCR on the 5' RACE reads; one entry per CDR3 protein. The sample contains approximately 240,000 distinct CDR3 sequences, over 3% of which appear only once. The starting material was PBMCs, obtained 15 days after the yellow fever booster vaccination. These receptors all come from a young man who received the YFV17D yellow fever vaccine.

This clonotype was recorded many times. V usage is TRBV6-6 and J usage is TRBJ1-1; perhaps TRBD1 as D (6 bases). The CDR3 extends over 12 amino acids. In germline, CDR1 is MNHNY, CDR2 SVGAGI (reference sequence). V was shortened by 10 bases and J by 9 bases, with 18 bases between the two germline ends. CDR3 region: CATDYGGRKAFF. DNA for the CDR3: TGTGCCACTGATTATGGGGGGCGCAAAGCTTTCTTT.

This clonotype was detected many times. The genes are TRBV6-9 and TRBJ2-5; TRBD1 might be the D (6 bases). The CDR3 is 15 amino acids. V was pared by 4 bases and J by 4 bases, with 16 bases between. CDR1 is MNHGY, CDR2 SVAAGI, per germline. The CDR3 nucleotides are TGTGCCAGCAGTTCGCCAGGGGACGGAGGAGAGACCCAGTACTTC. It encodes CASSSPGDGGETQYF.

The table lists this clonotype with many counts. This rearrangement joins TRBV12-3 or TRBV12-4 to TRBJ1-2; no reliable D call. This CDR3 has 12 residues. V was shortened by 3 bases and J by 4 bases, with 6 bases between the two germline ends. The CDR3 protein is CASSFESYGYTF. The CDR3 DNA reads TGTGCCAGCAGTTTCGAGAGCTATGGCTACACCTTC.

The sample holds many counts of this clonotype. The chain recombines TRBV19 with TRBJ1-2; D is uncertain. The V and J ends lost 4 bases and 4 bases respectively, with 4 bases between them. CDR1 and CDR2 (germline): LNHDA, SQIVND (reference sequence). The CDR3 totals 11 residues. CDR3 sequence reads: CASSNLYGYTF. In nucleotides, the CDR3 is TGTGCCAGTAGTAACCTCTATGGCTACACCTTC.

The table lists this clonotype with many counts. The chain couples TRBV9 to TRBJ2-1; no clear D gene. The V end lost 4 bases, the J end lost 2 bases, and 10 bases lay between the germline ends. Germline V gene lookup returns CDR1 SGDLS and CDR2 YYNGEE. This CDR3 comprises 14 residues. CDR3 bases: TGTGCCAGCAGCTTGGTGGGAACCTACAATGAGCAGTTCTTC. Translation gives CASSLVGTYNEQFF.

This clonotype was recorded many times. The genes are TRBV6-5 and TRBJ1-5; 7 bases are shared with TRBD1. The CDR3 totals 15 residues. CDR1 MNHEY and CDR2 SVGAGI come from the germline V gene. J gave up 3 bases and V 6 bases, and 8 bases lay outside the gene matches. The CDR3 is CASSRTGENNQPQHF. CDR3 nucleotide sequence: TGTGCCAGCAGCAGAACAGGGGAAAACAATCAGCCCCAGCATTTT.

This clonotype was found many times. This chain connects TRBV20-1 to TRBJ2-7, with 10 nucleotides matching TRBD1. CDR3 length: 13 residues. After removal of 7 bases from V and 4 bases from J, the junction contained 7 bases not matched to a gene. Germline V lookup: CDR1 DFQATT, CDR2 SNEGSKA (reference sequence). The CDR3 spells CSVRGQGGYEQYF. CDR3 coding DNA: TGCAGTGTAAGAGGACAGGGGGGTTACGAGCAGTACTTC.

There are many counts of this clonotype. CDR3: CASSRSDTQYF. In nucleotides, the CDR3 is TGTGCCAGCAGCCGGAGTGATACGCAGTATTTT. V usage is TRBV5-8 and J usage is TRBJ2-3; no clear D. CDR1 is SGHTS, CDR2 YDEGEE, per germline. The V end was cut by 4 bases, the J end by 6 bases, with 6 bases between. The CDR3 sequence is 11 residues long. Full variable domain (outside the CDR3, taken from reference TRBV5-8 and TRBJ2-3): EAGVTQSPTHLIKTRGQQATLRCSPISGHTSVYWYQQALGLGLQFLLWYDEGEERNRGNFPPRFSGRQFPNYSSELNVNALELEDSALYLCASSRSDTQYFGPGTRLTVL.

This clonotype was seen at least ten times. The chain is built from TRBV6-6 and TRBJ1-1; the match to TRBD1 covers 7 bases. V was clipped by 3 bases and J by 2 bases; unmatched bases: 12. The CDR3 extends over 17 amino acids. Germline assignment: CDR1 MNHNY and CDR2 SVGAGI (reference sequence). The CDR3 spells CASSYILRGRGNTEAFF. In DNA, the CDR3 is TGTGCCAGCAGTTATATTTTGAGGGGGCGAGGTAACACTGAAGCTTTCTTT.

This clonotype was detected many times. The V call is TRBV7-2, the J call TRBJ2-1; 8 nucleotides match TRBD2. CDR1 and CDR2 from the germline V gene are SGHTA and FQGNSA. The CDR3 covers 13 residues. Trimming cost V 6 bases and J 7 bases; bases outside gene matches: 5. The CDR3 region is CASRDRGGNEQFF. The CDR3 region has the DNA TGTGCCAGCAGGGACCGGGGGGGGAATGAGCAGTTCTTC. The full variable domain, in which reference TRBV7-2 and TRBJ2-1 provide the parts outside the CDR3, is GAGVSQSPSNKVTEKGKDVELRCDPISGHTALYWYRQSLGQGLEFLIYFQGNSAPDKSGLPSDRFSAERTGGSVSTLTIQRTQQEDSAVYLCASRDRGGNEQFFGPGTRLTVL.

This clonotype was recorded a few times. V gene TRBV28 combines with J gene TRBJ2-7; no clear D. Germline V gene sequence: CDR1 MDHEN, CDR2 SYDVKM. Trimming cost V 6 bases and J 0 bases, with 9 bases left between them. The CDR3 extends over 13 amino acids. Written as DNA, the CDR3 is TGTGCCAGCAGGGGTAGCCACTCCTACGAGCAGTACGTC. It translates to CASRGSHSYEQYV.

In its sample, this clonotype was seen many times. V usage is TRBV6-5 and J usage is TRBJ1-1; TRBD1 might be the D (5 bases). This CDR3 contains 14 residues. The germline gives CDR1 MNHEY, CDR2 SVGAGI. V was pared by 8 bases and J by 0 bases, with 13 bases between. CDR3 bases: TGTGCCAGCTACACCGGGACGGTGAACACTGAAGCTTTCTTT. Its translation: CASYTGTVNTEAFF.

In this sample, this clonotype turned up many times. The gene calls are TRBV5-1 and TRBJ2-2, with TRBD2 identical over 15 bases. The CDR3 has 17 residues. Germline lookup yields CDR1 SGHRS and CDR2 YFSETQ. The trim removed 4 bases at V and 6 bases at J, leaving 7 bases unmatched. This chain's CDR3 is CASSRTSGGARAGELFF. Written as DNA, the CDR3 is TGCGCCAGCAGCCGGACTAGCGGGGGGGCCCGAGCCGGGGAGCTGTTTTTT.

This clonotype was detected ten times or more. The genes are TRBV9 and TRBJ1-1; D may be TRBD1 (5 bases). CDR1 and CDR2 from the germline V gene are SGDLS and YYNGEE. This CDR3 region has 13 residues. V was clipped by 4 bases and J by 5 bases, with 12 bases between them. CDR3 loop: CASSSGVLTEAFF. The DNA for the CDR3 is TGTGCCAGCAGCTCGGGGGTTCTGACTGAAGCTTTCTTT.

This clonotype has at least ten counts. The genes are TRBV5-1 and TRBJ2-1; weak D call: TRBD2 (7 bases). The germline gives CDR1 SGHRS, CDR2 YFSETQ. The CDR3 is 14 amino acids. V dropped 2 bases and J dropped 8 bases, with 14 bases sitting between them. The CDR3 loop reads CASSFGGAFDEQFF. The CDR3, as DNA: TGCGCCAGCAGCTTTGGGGGGGCATTCGATGAGCAGTTCTTC.

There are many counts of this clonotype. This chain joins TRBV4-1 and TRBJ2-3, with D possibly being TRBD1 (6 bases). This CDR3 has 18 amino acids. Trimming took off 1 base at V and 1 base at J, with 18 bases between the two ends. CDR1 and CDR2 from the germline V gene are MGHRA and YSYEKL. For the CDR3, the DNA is TGCGCCAGCAGCCAAGTGACCAATAGCAGGGGTCGCACAGATACGCAGTATTTT. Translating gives CASSQVTNSRGRTDTQYF.

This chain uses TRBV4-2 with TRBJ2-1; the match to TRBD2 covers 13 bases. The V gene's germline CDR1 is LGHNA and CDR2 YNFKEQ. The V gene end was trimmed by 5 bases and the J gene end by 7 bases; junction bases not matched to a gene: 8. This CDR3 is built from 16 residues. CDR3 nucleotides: TGTGCCAGCAGCAAAGCCGGACTAGCGGGGGATAATGAGCAGTTCTTC. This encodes CASSKAGLAGDNEQFF.

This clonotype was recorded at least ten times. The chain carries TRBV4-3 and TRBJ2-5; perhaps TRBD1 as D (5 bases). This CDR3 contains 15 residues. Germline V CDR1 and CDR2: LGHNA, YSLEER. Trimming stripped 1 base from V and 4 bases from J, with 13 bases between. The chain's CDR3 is CASSQGWGDLETQYF. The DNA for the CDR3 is TGCGCCAGCAGCCAAGGCTGGGGCGATCTAGAGACCCAGTACTTC.

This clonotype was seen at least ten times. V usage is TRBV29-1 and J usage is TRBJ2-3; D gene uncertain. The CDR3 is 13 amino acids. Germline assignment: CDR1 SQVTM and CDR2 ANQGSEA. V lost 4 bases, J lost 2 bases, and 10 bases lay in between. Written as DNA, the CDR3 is TGCAGCGTTGCGCGGCGGCCCACAGATACGCAGTATTTT. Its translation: CSVARRPTDTQYF.

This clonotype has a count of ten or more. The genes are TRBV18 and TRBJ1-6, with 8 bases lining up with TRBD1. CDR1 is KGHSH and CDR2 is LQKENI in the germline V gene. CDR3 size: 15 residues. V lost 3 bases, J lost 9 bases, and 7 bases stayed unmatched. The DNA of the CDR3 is TGTGCCAGCTCACCCTTCGACAGGGGAGGTTCACCCCTCCACTTT. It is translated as CASSPFDRGGSPLHF.

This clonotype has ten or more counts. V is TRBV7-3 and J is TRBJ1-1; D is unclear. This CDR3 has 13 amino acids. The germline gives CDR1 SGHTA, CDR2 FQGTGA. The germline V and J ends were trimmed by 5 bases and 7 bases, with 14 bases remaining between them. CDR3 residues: CASSPDPDIEAFF. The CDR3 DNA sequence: TGTGCCAGCAGCCCCGACCCCGATATTGAAGCTTTCTTT. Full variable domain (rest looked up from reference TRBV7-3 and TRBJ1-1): GAGVSQTPSNKVTEKGKYVELRCDPISGHTALYWYRQSLGQGPEFLIYFQGTGAADDSGLPNDRFFAVRPEGSVSTLKIQRTERGDSAVYLCASSPDPDIEAFFGQGTRLTVV.

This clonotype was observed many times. CDR3 in DNA: TGTGCCAGCCGCCGGACTTGGAAATATTTCTTC. Its translation: CASRRTWKYFF. The genes are TRBV27 and TRBJ2-1, with D perhaps matching TRBD2 (5 bases). V was cut by 8 bases and J by 16 bases, with 18 bases left in between. CDR1 is MNHEY, CDR2 SMNVEV, per germline (reference sequence). CDR3 length: 11 amino acids.

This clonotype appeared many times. This CDR3 reads CASSLMSVSYNEQFF. DNA for the CDR3: TGTGCCAGCAGTTTAATGTCCGTCTCCTACAATGAGCAGTTCTTC. This sequence joins TRBV27 and TRBJ2-1; D is undetermined. The CDR3 extends over 15 amino acids. The ends were cut back, 2 bases at V and 0 bases at J, with 8 bases in the middle. CDR1 and CDR2 from the germline V gene are MNHEY and SMNVEV (reference sequence).

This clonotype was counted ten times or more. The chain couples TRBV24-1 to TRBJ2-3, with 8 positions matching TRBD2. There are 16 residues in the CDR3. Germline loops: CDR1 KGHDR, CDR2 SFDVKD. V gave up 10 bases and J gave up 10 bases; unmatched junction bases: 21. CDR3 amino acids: CATTDSSGGIRTPQYF. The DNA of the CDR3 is TGTGCCACTACGGACAGTTCGGGGGGGATACGCACACCGCAGTATTTT.

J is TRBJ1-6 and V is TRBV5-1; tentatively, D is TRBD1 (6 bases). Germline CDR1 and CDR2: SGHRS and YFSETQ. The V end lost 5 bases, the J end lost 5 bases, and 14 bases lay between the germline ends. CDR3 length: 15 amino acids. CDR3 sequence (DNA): TGCGCCAGCAGGCGGATTACAGGGAATAATTCACCCCTCCACTTT. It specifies CASRRITGNNSPLHF.

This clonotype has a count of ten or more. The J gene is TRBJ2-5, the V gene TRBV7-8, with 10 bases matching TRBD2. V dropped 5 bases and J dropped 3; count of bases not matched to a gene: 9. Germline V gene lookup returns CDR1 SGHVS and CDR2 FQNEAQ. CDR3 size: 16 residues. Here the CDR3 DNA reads TGTGCCAGCAGCCCGCCGGGACTAGCGTACGAAGAGACCCAGTACTTC. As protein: CASSPPGLAYEETQYF.

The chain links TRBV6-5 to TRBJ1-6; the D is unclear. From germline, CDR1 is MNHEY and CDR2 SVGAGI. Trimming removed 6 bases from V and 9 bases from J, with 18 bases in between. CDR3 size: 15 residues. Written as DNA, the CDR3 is TGTGCCAGCAGAGTTACGTTCACAGCTATTTCACCCCTCCACTTT. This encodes CASRVTFTAISPLHF.

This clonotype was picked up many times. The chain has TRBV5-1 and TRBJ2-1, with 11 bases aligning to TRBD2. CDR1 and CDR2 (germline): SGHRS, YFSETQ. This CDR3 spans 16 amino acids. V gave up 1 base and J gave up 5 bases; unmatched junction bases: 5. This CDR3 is CASSLLGLAAHNEQFF. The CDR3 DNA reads TGCGCCAGCAGCTTGTTGGGACTAGCGGCCCACAATGAGCAGTTCTTC.